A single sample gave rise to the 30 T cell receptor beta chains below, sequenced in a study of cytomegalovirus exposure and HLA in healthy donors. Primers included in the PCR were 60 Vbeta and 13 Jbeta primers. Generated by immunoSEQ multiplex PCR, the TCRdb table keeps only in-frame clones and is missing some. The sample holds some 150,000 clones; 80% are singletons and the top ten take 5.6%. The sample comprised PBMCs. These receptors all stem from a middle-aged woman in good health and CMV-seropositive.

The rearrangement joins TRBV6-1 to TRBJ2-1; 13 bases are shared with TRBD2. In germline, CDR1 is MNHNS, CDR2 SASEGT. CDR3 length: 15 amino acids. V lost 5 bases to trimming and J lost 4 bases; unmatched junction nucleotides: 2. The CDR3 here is CASSRTSGSYNEQFF. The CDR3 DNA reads TGTGCCAGCAGTCGGACTAGCGGGAGTTACAATGAGCAGTTCTTC.

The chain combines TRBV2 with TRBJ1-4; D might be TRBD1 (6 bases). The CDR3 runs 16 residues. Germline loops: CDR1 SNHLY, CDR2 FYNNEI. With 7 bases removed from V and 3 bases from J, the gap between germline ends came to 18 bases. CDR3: CASTPVRGIANEKLFF. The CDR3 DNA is TGTGCCAGCACCCCGGTAAGGGGGATAGCTAATGAAAAACTGTTTTTT.

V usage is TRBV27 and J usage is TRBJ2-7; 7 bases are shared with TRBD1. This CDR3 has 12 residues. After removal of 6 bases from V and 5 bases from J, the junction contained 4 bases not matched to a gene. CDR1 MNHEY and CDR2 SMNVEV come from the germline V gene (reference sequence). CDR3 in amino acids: CASSNRGNEQYF. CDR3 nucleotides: TGTGCCAGCAGCAACAGGGGAAACGAGCAGTACTTC.

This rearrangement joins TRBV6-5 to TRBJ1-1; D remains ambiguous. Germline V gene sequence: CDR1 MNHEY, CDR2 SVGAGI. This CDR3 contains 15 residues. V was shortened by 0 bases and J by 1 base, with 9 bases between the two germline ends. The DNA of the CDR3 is TGTGCCAGCAGTTACTCAGTGACACAGAACACTGAAGCTTTCTTT. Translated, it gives CASSYSVTQNTEAFF.

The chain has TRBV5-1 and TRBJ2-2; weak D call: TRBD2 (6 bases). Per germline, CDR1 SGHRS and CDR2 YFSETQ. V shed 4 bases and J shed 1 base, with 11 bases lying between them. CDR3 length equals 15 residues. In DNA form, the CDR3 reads TGCGCCAGCAGCCGGGACTCGATGAACACCGGGGAGCTGTTTTTT. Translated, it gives CASSRDSMNTGELFF.

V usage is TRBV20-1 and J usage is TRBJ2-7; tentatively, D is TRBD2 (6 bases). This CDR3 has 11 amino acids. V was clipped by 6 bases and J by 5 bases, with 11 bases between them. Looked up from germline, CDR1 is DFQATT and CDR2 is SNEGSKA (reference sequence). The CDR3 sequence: CSARDFDEQYF. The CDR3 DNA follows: TGCAGTGCCAGGGACTTCGACGAGCAGTACTTC.

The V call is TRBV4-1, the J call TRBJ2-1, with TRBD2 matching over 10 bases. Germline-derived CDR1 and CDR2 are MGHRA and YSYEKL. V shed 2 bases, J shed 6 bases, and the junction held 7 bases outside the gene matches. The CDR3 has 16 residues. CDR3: CASSQPLAGGRNEQFF. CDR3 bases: TGCGCCAGCAGCCAACCCTTAGCGGGAGGCCGCAATGAGCAGTTCTTC.

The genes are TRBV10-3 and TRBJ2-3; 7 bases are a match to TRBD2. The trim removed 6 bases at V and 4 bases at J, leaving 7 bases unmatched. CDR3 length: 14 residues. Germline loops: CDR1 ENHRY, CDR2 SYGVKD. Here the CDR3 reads CAISPGLPPDTQYF. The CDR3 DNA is TGTGCCATCAGCCCGGGACTACCCCCAGATACGCAGTATTTT.

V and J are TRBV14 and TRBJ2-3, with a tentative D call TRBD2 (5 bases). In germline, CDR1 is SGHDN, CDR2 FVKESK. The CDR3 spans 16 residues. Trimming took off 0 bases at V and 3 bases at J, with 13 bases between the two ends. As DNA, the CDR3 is TGTGCCAGCAGCCAAGACGACTACTCAAAGACAGATACGCAGTATTTT. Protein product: CASSQDDYSKTDTQYF.

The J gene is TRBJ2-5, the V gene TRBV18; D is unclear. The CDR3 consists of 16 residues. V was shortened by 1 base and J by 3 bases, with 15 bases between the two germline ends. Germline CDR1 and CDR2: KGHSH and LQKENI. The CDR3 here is CASSPLAVTSKETQYF. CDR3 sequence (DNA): TGTGCCAGCTCACCACTAGCAGTAACGTCCAAAGAGACCCAGTACTTC.

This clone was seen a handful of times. CDR3 nucleotide sequence: TGTGCCAGCAGTGAAACCCAACTAGCGGGAGGACTAGGTGAGCAGTTCTTC. Residues: CASSETQLAGGLGEQFF. The rearrangement uses TRBV2 and TRBJ2-1; 12 bases agree with TRBD2. Germline loops: CDR1 SNHLY, CDR2 FYNNEI. The CDR3 has 17 amino acids. V trimming: 2 bases; J trimming: 9 bases; junction bases outside the gene matches: 11.

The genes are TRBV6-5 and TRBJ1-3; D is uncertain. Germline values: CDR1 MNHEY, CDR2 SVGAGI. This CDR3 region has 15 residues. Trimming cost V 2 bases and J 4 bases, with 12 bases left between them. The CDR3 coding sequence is TGTGCCAGCAGTTACGCGGGCCTCAGCGGAAACACCATATATTTT. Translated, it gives CASSYAGLSGNTIYF.

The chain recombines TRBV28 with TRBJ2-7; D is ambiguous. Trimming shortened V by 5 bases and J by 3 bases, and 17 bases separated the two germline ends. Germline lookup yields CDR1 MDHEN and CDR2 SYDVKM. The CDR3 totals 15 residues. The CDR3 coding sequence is TGTGCCAGCAGTCCACCCCGAGGCGGAATCTACGAGCAGTACTTC. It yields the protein CASSPPRGGIYEQYF.

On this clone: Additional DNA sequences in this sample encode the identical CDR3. The CDR3 protein is CASRAGLRGTGELFF. As DNA, the CDR3 is TGTGCCAGCAGGGCGGGACTTCGGGGTACCGGGGAGCTGTTTTTT. The chain combines TRBV28 with TRBJ2-2, with TRBD2 as a possible D gene (6 bases). Germline V lookup: CDR1 MDHEN, CDR2 SYDVKM. V shed 6 bases and J shed 5 bases, with 16 bases lying between them. The CDR3 extends over 15 amino acids.

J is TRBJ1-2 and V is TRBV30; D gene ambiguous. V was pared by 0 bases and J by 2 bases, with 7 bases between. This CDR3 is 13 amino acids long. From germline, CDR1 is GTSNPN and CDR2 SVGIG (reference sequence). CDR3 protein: CAWSVSENYGYTF. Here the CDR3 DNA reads TGTGCCTGGAGTGTATCAGAAAACTATGGCTACACCTTC.

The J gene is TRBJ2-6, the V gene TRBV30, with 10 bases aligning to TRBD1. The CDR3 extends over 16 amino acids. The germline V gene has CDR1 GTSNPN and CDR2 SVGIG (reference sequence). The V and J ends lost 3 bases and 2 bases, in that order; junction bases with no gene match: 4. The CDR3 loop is CAWSGQGVTGANVLTF. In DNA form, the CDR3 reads TGTGCCTGGAGCGGACAGGGGGTCACTGGGGCCAACGTCCTGACTTTC.

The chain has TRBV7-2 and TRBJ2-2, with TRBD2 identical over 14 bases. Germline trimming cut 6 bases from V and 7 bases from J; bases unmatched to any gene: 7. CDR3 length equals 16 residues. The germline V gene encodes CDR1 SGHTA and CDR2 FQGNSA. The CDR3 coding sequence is TGTGCCAGCAGAACCGGGACTAGCGGGAGTTACGGGGAGCTGTTTTTT. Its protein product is CASRTGTSGSYGELFF.

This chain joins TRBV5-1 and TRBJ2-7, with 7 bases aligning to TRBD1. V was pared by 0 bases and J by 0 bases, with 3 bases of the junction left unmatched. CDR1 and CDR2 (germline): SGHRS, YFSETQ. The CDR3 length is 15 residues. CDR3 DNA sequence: TGCGCCAGCAGCTTGGAAGGGGGCGCCTCCTACGAGCAGTACTTC. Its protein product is CASSLEGGASYEQYF. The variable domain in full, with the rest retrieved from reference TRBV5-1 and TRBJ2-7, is KAGVTQTPRYLIKTRGQQVTLSCSPISGHRSVSWYQQTPGQGLQFLFEYFSETQRNKGNFPGRFSGRQFSNSRSEMNVSTLELGDSALYLCASSLEGGASYEQYFGPGTRLTVT.

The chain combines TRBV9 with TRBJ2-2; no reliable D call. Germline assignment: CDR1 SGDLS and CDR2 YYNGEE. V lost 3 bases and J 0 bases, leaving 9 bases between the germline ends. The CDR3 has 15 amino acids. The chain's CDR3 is CASSAPPPNTGELFF. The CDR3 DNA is TGTGCCAGCAGCGCCCCCCCTCCGAACACCGGGGAGCTGTTTTTT.

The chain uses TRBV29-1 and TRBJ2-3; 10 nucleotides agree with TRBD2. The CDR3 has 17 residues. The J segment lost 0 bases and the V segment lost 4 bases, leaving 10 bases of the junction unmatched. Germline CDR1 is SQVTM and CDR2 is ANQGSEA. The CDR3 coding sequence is TGCAGCGTTGGCAAGCGGGAGGGCCTTGTTAGCACAGATACGCAGTATTTT. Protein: CSVGKREGLVSTDTQYF.

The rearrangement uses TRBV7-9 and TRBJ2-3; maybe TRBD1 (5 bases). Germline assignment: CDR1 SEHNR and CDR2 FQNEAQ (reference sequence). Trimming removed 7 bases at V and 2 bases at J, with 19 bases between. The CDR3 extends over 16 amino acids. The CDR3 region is CASISKTAIHTDTQYF. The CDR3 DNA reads TGTGCCAGCATTTCGAAGACAGCTATCCACACAGATACGCAGTATTTT.

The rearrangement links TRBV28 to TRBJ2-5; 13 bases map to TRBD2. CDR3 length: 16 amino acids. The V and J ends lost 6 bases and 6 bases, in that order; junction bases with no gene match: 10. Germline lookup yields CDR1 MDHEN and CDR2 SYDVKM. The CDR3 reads CASSLVSTSGRQTQYF. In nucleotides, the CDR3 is TGTGCCAGCAGCTTAGTTTCGACTAGCGGGAGGCAGACCCAGTACTTC. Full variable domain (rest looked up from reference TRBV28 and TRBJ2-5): DVKVTQSSRYLVKRTGEKVFLECVQDMDHENMFWYRQDPGLGLRLIYFSYDVKMKEKGDIPEGYSVSREKKERFSLILESASTNQTSMYLCASSLVSTSGRQTQYFGPGTRLLVL.

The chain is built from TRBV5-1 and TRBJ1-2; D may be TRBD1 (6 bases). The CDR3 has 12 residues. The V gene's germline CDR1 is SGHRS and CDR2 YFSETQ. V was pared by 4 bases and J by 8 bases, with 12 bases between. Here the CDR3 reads CASSGDTLGYTF. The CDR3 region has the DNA TGCGCCAGCAGCGGGGACACATTGGGCTACACCTTC.

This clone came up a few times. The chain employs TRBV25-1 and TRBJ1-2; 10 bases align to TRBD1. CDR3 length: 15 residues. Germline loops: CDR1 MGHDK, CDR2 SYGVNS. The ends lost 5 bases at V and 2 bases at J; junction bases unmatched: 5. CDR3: CASSPDRGRNYGYTF. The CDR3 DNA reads TGTGCCAGCAGTCCCGACAGGGGGCGGAACTATGGCTACACCTTC.

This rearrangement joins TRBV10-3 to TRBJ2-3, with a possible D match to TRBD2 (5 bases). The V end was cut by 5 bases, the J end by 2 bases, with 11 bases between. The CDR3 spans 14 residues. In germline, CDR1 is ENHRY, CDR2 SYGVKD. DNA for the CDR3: TGTGCCATCAGTCGAGACGGGGACACAGATACGCAGTATTTT. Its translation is CAISRDGDTDTQYF.

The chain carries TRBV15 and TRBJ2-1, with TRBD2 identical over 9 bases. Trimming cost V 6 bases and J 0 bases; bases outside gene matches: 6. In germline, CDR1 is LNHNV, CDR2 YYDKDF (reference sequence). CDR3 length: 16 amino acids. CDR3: CATRGFSGSSYNEQFF. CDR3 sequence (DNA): TGTGCCACCAGGGGGTTTAGCGGGAGCTCCTACAATGAGCAGTTCTTC.

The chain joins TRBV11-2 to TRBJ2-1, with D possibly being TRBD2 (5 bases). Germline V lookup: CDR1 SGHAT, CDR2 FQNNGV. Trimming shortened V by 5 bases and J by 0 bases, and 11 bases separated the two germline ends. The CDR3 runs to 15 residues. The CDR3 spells CASSPSGFSYNEQFF. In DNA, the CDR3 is TGTGCCAGCAGCCCCTCGGGGTTCTCCTACAATGAGCAGTTCTTC.

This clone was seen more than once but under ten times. The CDR3 DNA reads as TGTGCCAGCAGGACCGGGACTGCCTCCTACAATGAGCAGTTCTTC. Protein: CASRTGTASYNEQFF. V gene TRBV6-5 combines with J gene TRBJ2-1, with D perhaps TRBD2 (6 bases). With 6 bases removed from V and 0 bases from J, the gap between germline ends came to 12 bases. Looked up from germline, CDR1 is MNHEY and CDR2 is SVGAGI. The CDR3 is made up of 15 amino acids.

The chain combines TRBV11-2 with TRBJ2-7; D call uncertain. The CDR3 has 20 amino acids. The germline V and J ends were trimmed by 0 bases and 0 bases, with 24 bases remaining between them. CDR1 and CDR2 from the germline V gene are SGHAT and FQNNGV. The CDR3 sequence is CASSLDWPGRIAEASYEQYF. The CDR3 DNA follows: TGTGCCAGCAGCTTAGACTGGCCCGGCCGGATCGCTGAGGCCTCCTACGAGCAGTACTTC.

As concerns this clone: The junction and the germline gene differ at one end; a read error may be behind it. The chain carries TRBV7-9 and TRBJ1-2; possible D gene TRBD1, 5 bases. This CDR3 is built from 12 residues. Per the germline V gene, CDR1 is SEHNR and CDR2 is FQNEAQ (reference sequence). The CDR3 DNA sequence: TGTTCCAGCAGCTTAGAAGGGAGGGGTGCAACCTTC. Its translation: CSSSLEGRGATF.